A selection of T cell receptor beta chains follows, all from one sample in a study of OX40 agonist ivuxolimab in advanced cancers. The assay was immunoSEQ multiplex PCR, and TCRdb's table has in-frame clones only and misses some. The sample shows about 44,000 clones, over 85% of them seen only once. The sample in question was CD4+ or CD8+ T cells sorted from blood, obtained in a trial of the OX40 agonist ivuxolimab. The receptors were gathered from an adult with an advanced solid tumor such as melanoma, head and neck, liver or kidney cancer. Both conserved end residues are part of each CDR3. The D gene is left open where the match is weak. Size is omitted from some rows. Given values are once, few, many or a class for expanded clones.

clone_size j_call d_call v_call cdr3_aa cdr3_nt
NA TRBJ1-2 NA TRBV7-6 CASSLDTGTNYGYTF TGTGCCAGCAGCTTAGATACCGGGACAAACTATGGCTACACCTTC
NA TRBJ2-2 TRBD1 TRBV10-2 CAVEQGGPGELFF TGCGCCGTCGAACAGGGGGGACCCGGGGAGCTGTTTTTT
NA TRBJ2-3 TRBD2 TRBV11-2 CASSLTSGGVITDTQYF TGTGCCAGCAGCTTAACCAGCGGGGGGGTTATCACAGATACGCAGTATTTT
NA TRBJ1-2 NA TRBV5-8 CASSIRGRGVEYGYTF TGTGCCAGCAGCATAAGAGGCAGGGGTGTGGAGTATGGCTACACCTTC
NA TRBJ1-1 TRBD1 TRBV15 CATSGGTATEAFF TGTGCCACCAGCGGCGGGACAGCCACTGAAGCTTTCTTT
NA TRBJ1-1 NA TRBV4-1 CASSQVQGTPEAFF TGCGCCAGCAGCCAAGTACAGGGTACCCCTGAAGCTTTCTTT
NA TRBJ2-1 NA TRBV7-6 CASSLAPSLLNNEQFF TGTGCCAGCAGCTTAGCGCCCTCACTGTTGAACAATGAGCAGTTCTTC
few TRBJ1-3 NA TRBV28 CASSPGTSGNTIYF TGTGCCAGCAGTCCCGGGACATCTGGAAACACCATATATTTT
NA TRBJ2-3 NA TRBV27 CASSLGRGRTDTQYF TGTGCCAGCAGTTTGGGGCGGGGGCGCACAGATACGCAGTATTTT
NA TRBJ2-7 NA TRBV27 CASSSPGGVRYEQYF TGTGCCAGCAGTTCCCCAGGGGGGGTTCGCTACGAGCAGTACTTC
NA TRBJ2-3 NA TRBV7-9 CASSLVPGTDTQYF TGTGCCAGCAGCTTAGTCCCGGGGACAGATACGCAGTATTTT
NA TRBJ2-5 NA TRBV7-9 CASSFGTFSETQYF TGTGCCAGCAGCTTCGGGACCTTTTCAGAAACCCAGTACTTC
NA TRBJ2-1 NA TRBV4-3 CASSQDVGSSYNEQFF TGCGCCAGCAGCCAAGACGTGGGGAGCTCCTACAATGAGCAGTTCTTC
NA TRBJ1-1 NA TRBV6-6 CASSYSWGSEAFF TGTGCCAGCAGTTACTCATGGGGGTCTGAAGCTTTCTTT
once TRBJ2-5 NA TRBV4-1 CASSQGLGNQETQYF TGCGCCAGCAGCCAGGGACTGGGAAACCAAGAGACCCAGTACTTC
once TRBJ2-3 TRBD2 TRBV6-6 CASIGRGELADTQYF TGTGCCAGCATAGGGCGGGGGGAGTTGGCAGATACGCAGTATTTT
NA TRBJ2-1 NA TRBV25-1 CASSPPFRDYNEQFF TGTGCCAGCAGTCCCCCCTTCCGTGACTACAATGAGCAGTTCTTC
once TRBJ2-1 NA TRBV1 CTSSQEQGALNEQFF TGCACCAGCAGCCAAGAACAGGGGGCTCTGAATGAGCAGTTCTTC
NA TRBJ1-4 NA TRBV7-9 CASSKEGHNEKLFF TGTGCCAGCAGCAAGGAAGGCCATAATGAAAAACTGTTTTTT
NA TRBJ2-3 NA TRBV27 CASSPTDSTGDTQYF TGTGCCAGCAGCCCCACGGACTCTACAGGGGATACGCAGTATTTT
NA TRBJ2-7 NA TRBV6-5 CASSYSTGYSYEQYF TGTGCCAGCAGTTACTCGACAGGTTATTCCTACGAGCAGTACTTC
NA TRBJ1-3 NA TRBV7-8 CASSSGRLSGNTIYF TGTGCCAGCAGCTCCGGACGGCTCTCTGGAAACACCATATATTTT
NA TRBJ1-2 NA TRBV19 CASSNGNNYGYTF TGTGCCAGTAGTAACGGAAATAACTATGGCTACACCTTC
NA TRBJ2-2 NA TRBV4-1 CASSDLTGELFF TGCGCCAGCAGCGACCTTACCGGGGAGCTGTTTTTT
NA TRBJ1-1 NA TRBV5-6 CASSLASALEAFF TGTGCCAGCAGCTTGGCCTCAGCCCTTGAAGCTTTCTTT
once TRBJ1-6 NA TRBV4-1 CASSHVGSERGSPLHF TGCGCCAGCAGCCACGTCGGATCGGAGCGGGGTTCACCCCTCCACTTT
NA TRBJ1-3 NA TRBV27 CASSLSNPVQGNTIYF TGTGCCAGCAGTTTATCAAACCCCGTACAGGGAAACACCATATATTTT
NA TRBJ2-7 NA TRBV19 CASSISLIAYEQYF TGTGCCAGTAGTATATCCCTAATTGCCTACGAGCAGTACTTC
NA TRBJ2-1 NA TRBV7-9 CASSRLQGTPYNEQFF TGTGCCAGCAGCCGTTTACAGGGAACCCCTTACAATGAGCAGTTCTTC
NA TRBJ2-3 TRBD1 TRBV14 CASSQEPQGDPHTDTQYF TGTGCCAGCAGCCAAGAGCCTCAGGGGGACCCACACACAGATACGCAGTATTTT
NA TRBJ1-4 NA TRBV7-9 CASSPEVGGNTNEKLFF TGTGCCAGCAGCCCAGAAGTTGGGGGTAATACTAATGAAAAACTGTTTTTT
NA TRBJ2-3 TRBD2 TRBV5-4 CASSFSGGTSDTQYF TGTGCCAGCAGCTTCAGCGGGGGGACATCGGATACGCAGTATTTT
NA TRBJ1-5 TRBD1 TRBV19 CATEDRGVHF TGTGCCACCGAGGACAGGGGAGTGCATTTT
NA TRBJ2-7 NA TRBV11-2 CASSLEAGIHEQYF TGTGCCAGCAGCTTAGAAGCAGGGATCCACGAGCAGTACTTC
NA TRBJ1-2 TRBD1 TRBV16 CASSPSGQGETQTYGYTF TGTGCCAGCAGCCCATCGGGACAGGGGGAAACGCAGACATATGGCTACACCTTC
NA TRBJ2-1 TRBD1 TRBV4-3 CASSERTGPYNEQFF TGCGCCAGCAGCGAGAGGACAGGGCCTTACAATGAGCAGTTCTTC
once TRBJ1-2 NA TRBV5-5 CASSWDLYGYTF TGTGCCAGCAGCTGGGACCTCTATGGCTACACCTTC
NA TRBJ2-7 NA TRBV5-6 CASSLGDSSYEQYF TGTGCCAGCAGCTTGGGTGACAGCTCCTACGAGCAGTACTTC
NA TRBJ2-5 NA TRBV19 CASSMFQEKEETQYF TGTGCCAGTAGTATGTTCCAAGAGAAGGAAGAGACCCAGTACTTC
NA TRBJ2-5 TRBD2 TRBV7-2 CASSLIGGIQETQYF TGTGCCAGCAGCTTAATCGGGGGGATTCAAGAGACCCAGTACTTC
NA TRBJ2-3 TRBD2 TRBV27 CASSLTSGGAPGTDTQYF TGTGCCAGCAGTTTGACTAGCGGGGGGGCTCCGGGCACAGATACGCAGTATTTT
NA TRBJ2-3 TRBD2 TRBV6-5 CASSYSFGGGTDTQYF TGTGCCAGCAGTTACTCTTTTGGCGGGGGAACAGATACGCAGTATTTT
NA TRBJ1-5 NA TRBV28 CASTLGQGPFPGHF TGTGCCAGCACTTTGGGGCAGGGCCCCTTCCCCGGGCATTTT
NA TRBJ2-7 NA TRBV28 CASSWDGSYDEQYF TGTGCCAGCAGTTGGGACGGATCCTACGACGAGCAGTACTTC
NA TRBJ2-7 TRBD2 TRBV6-5 CASTGRGELDEQYF TGTGCCAGCACGGGGCGGGGGGAGTTGGACGAGCAGTACTTC
NA TRBJ2-1 NA TRBV27 CASSFQDNEQFF TGTGCCAGCAGTTTCCAAGACAATGAGCAGTTCTTC
few TRBJ1-1 NA TRBV27 CASSQTGFAAFF TGTGCCAGCAGCCAGACAGGTTTTGCAGCTTTCTTT
NA TRBJ2-5 NA TRBV25-1 CATREETQYF TGTGCTACAAGGGAAGAGACCCAGTACTTC
NA TRBJ2-3 NA TRBV6-4 CASSDSSTPDTQYF TGTGCCAGCAGTGACTCGTCTACCCCAGATACGCAGTATTTT
NA TRBJ2-1 NA TRBV7-3 CASSLLGDNEQFF TGTGCCAGCAGCTTACTGGGGGACAATGAGCAGTTCTTC
NA TRBJ2-7 NA TRBV4-3 CASSQDGQFHEQYF TGCGCCAGCAGCCAAGACGGACAGTTCCACGAGCAGTACTTC
NA TRBJ2-5 NA TRBV6-1 CASSEAPSGTGYETQYF TGTGCCAGCAGTGAAGCGCCTTCCGGGACGGGGTATGAGACCCAGTACTTC
NA TRBJ2-5 TRBD2 TRBV28 CASSSSSPGLAGDETQYF TGTGCCAGCAGTTCTAGTTCTCCGGGACTAGCGGGGGATGAGACCCAGTACTTC
NA TRBJ1-1 NA TRBV7-8 CASSPGGVNTEAFF TGTGCCAGCAGCCCGGGGGGCGTGAACACTGAAGCTTTCTTT
NA TRBJ1-1 NA TRBV7-6 CASSTLGGAGGAFF TGTGCCAGCAGCACCCTAGGCGGGGCCGGTGGCGCTTTCTTT
NA TRBJ1-2 TRBD1 TRBV4-3 CASSQEFAGGAYGYTF TGCGCCAGCAGCCAAGAGTTCGCAGGGGGCGCCTATGGCTACACCTTC
NA TRBJ2-7 NA TRBV18 CASSPPGPSSYEQYF TGTGCCAGCTCACCCCCCGGTCCCAGCTCCTACGAGCAGTACTTC
NA TRBJ2-1 NA TRBV4-2 CASSQGLDGEQFF TGTGCCAGCAGCCAAGGCTTAGACGGGGAGCAGTTCTTC